The clone carrying this T cell receptor beta chain was recorded at least ten times. These data are taken from a study of Graves' ophthalmopathy and Graves' hyperthyroidism. No donor had other autoimmune disease, uncontrolled infection, pregnancy or lactation. The authors amplified TCR beta CDR3 regions from RNA transcripts. First-round RT-PCR used HTBI primers; second-round multiplex PCR followed. TCRdb redid the calling of the multiplex PCR reads with MiXCR, one entry per CDR3 protein. Among around 340,000 distinct CDR3 sequences, roughly a sixth were seen once, and the ten largest hold more than 9%. CDR3 length: 13 residues. Germline values: CDR1 KGHSH, CDR2 LQKENI. Trimming stripped 5 bases from V and 5 bases from J, with 10 bases between.

The TCR was taken from an adult man with Graves' ophthalmopathy. The V call is TRBV18, the J call TRBJ1-5; D might be TRBD1 (6 bases). Sample: peripheral blood. CDR3: CASSSNRDQPQHF. The CDR3, as DNA: TGTGCCAGCTCAAGTAACAGGGATCAGCCCCAGCATTTT.